This TCR beta chain was documented in a study of PD-1 blockade in classical Hodgkin lymphoma. Study information: Patients were dosed intravenously with nivolumab at 3 mg/kg every 2 weeks.

The study, taken as a whole, reports: Exclusion was applied to patients who started nivolumab under 1 year after ASCT.

The CDR3 length is 16 residues. Germline lookup yields CDR1 MNHEY and CDR2 SMNVEV (reference sequence). With 5 bases removed from V and 1 base from J, the gap between germline ends came to 16 bases. Comments on this clone: Its antigen is undetermined.

The patients all showed relapse after autologous stem cell transplantation, while their brentuximab vedotin exposure varied. Data came from immunoSEQ multiplex PCR; TCRdb stores just in-frame clones and leaves some out. Of about 98,000 clones listed, roughly 92% were seen once; the top ten hold 2.8%. Here the sequenced sample was peripheral blood mononuclear cells (PBMCs), taken at baseline. This TCR was recovered from a human donor with classical Hodgkin lymphoma. The genes are TRBV27 and TRBJ2-3, with D uncertain. The CDR3 region has the DNA TGTGCCAGCAGTCGCTTAGCTTTGGGCGGCACAGATACGCAGTATTTT. Translated, it gives CASSRLALGGTDTQYF.